This T cell receptor (beta chain) was recorded in a study of OX40 agonist ivuxolimab in advanced cancers. This clone came up a few times. The antigen is undetermined. Study-wide results and limits: Among the lowest levels of clonal expansion were found in partial responders at 0.1-3.0 mg/kg.

This table comes from immunoSEQ multiplex PCR, and its TCRdb copy is limited to in-frame clones, with some not included. The repertoire includes 98,000 or so clones, 85% to 90% of them detected once, and 0.33% sits in the top ten. This clonotype was obtained from an adult with an advanced solid tumor such as melanoma, head and neck, liver or kidney cancer. The sequencing here drew on CD4+ or CD8+ T cells sorted from blood, taken in a trial of the OX40 agonist ivuxolimab.

The CDR3 DNA is TGTGCCAGCAGCATCCGGCAGACCGGGGAGCTGTTTTTT. This sequence encodes CASSIRQTGELFF. V gene TRBV11-1 combines with J gene TRBJ2-2, with D hard to call. This CDR3 is built from 13 residues. V shed 5 bases and J shed 5 bases, with 9 bases lying between them. Germline lookup yields CDR1 SGHAT and CDR2 FQDESV (reference sequence).